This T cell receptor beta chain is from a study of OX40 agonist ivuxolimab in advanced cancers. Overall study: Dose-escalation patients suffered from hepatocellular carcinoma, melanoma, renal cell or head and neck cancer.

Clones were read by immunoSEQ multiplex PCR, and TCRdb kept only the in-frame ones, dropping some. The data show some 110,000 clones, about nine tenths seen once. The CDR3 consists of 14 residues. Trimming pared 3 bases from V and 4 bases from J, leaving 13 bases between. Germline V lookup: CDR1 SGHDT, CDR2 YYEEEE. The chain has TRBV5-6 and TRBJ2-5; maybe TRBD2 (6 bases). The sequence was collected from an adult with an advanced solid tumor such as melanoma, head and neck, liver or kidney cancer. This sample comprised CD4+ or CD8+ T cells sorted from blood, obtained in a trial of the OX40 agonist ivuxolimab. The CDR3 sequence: CASSSSLATETQYF. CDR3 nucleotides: TGTGCCAGCAGCTCCTCACTAGCTACAGAGACCCAGTACTTC.